This TCR beta chain is drawn from a study of patients and donors after allogeneic stem cell transplantation. With V trimmed by 5 bases and J by 1 base, 8 bases remained unmatched. Per germline, CDR1 SEHNR and CDR2 FQNEAQ (reference sequence). The length of the CDR3 is 15 residues. TCRdb redid the calling of the RT-PCR reads with MiXCR, one entry per CDR3 protein. The profile shows over 200,000 distinct CDR3 sequences, around 40% of them singletons. This clonotype has more than one count but fewer than ten. The rearrangement links TRBV7-9 to TRBJ2-7; 7 positions match TRBD1. The sequence was obtained from a human donor who was either an allogeneic HSCT recipient or a stem cell or donor lymphocyte infusion donor (not recorded which). It is not recorded whose cells these are; they may come from a transplant donor. Sequencing was done on a sample of blood, either unsorted or a sorted T cell fraction (not recorded which). The CDR3 here is CASSRRDSESYEQYF. The CDR3 coding sequence is TGTGCCAGCAGCCGCCGGGACAGCGAGTCCTACGAGCAGTACTTC.